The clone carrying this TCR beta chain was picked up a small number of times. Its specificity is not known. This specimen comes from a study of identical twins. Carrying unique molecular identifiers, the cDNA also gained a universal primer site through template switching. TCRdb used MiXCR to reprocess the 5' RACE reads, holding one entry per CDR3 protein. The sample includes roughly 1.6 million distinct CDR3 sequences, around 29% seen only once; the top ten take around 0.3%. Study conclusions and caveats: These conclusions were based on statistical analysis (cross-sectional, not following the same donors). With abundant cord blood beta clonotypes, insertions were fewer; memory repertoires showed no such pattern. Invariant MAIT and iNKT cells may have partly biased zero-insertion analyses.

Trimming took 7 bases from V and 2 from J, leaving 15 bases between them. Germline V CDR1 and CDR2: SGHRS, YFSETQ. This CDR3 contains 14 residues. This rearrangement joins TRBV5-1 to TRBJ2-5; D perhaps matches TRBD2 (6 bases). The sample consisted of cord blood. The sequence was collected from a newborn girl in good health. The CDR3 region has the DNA TGCGCCAGCCCGTGTGCGGGATATCAAGAGACCCAGTACTTC. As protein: CASPCAGYQETQYF.